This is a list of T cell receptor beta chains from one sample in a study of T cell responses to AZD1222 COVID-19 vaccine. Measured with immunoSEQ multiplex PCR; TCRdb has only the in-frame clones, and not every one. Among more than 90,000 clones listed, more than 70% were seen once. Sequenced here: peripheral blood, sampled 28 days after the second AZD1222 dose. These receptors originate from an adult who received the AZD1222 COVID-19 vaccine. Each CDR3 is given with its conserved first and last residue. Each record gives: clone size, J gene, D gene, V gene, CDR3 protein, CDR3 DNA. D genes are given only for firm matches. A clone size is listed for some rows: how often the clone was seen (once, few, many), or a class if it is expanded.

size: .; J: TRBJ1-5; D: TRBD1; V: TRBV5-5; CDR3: CASSYGTGNQPQHF; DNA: TGTGCCAGCAGCTACGGGACAGGGAATCAGCCCCAGCATTTT
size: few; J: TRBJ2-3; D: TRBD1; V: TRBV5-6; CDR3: CASSLVQGWSGTDTQYF; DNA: TGTGCCAGCAGCTTGGTACAGGGGTGGTCCGGCACAGATACGCAGTATTTT
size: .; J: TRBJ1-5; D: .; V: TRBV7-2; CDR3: CASSRNRNQPQHF; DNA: TGTGCCAGCAGCCGTAACAGAAATCAGCCCCAGCATTTT
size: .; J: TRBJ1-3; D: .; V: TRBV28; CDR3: CASSFDSSGNTIYF; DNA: TGTGCCAGCAGTTTCGATAGTTCTGGAAACACCATATATTTT
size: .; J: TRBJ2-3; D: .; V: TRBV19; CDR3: CASSEDGADTQYF; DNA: TGTGCCAGTAGTGAGGACGGGGCAGATACGCAGTATTTT
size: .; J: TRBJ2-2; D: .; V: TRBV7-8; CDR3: CASSWASGYPNTGELFF; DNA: TGTGCCAGCAGCTGGGCCTCAGGGTATCCGAACACCGGGGAGCTGTTTTTT
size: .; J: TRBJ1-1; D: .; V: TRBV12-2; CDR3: CASRLVSHRRESNTEAFF; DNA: TGTGCAAGTCGCTTAGTCTCCCATCGTCGGGAGTCGAACACTGAAGCTTTCTTT
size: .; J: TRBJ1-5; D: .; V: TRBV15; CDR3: CATSPGGRGSNQPQHF; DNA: TGTGCCACCAGCCCCGGGGGCAGGGGCAGCAATCAGCCCCAGCATTTT
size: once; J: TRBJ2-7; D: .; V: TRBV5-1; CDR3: CASSLAFGTQNNYEQYF; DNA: TGCGCCAGCAGCTTAGCCTTCGGGACACAAAATAACTACGAGCAGTACTTC
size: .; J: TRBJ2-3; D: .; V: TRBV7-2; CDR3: CASSLDRAVDTQYF; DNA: TGTGCCAGCAGCTTAGACAGGGCCGTAGATACGCAGTATTTT
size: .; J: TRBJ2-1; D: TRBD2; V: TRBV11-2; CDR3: CASKTSGDNEQFF; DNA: TGTGCCAGCAAGACTAGCGGCGACAATGAGCAGTTCTTC
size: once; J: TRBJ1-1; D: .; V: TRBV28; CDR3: CASSSPGLGGTEAFF; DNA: TGTGCCAGCAGTTCCCCGGGCCTAGGAGGAACTGAAGCTTTCTTT
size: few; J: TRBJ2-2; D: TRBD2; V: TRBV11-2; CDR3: CASTSFSGTGELFF; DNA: TGTGCCAGCACCTCCTTTAGCGGGACCGGGGAGCTGTTTTTT
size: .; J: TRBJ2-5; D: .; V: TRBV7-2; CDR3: CASSLTGLETQYF; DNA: TGTGCCAGCAGCTTAACGGGGCTGGAGACCCAGTACTTC